The T cell receptor beta chain under discussion was sequenced for a study of cytomegalovirus exposure and HLA in healthy donors. Study-level background: The same platform was used for the 110 or so validation repertoires and the roughly 730 first-cohort repertoires, a later analysis reported.

Repertoires were generated with immunoSEQ multiplex PCR, while TCRdb's copy carries only in-frame clones and drops some. Among 240,000 or so clones, around 88% were seen once, and the ten largest hold around 1.2%. Germline values: CDR1 PRHDT, CDR2 FYEKMQ (reference sequence). Trimming at V came to 5 bases and at J to 5 bases, leaving 13 bases not matched to a gene. This CDR3 has 18 amino acids. This clonotype originated in a woman between 25 and 40 years old in good health and CMV-seropositive. The rearrangement uses TRBV13 and TRBJ2-5, with TRBD2 matching 14 bases. Sequencing used PBMCs. DNA for the CDR3: TGTGCCAGCAGCCCCGCGGGACTAGCGGGAGATATTTCGGAGACCCAGTACTTC. It specifies CASSPAGLAGDISETQYF.